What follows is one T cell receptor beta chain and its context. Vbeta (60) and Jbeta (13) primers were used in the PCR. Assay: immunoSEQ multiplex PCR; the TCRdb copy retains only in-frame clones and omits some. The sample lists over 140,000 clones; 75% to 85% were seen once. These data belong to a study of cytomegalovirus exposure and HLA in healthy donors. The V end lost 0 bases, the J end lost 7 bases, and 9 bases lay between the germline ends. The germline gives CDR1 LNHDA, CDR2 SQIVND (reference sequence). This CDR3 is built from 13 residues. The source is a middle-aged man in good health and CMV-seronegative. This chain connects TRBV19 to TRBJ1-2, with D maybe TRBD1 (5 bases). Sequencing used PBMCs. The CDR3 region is CASSIEGASGYTF. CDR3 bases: TGTGCCAGTAGTATAGAAGGGGCGTCTGGCTACACCTTC.